This T cell receptor beta chain was profiled in a study of T-cell memory formation after mild COVID-19. TCRdb redid the calling of the 5' RACE reads with MiXCR, one entry per CDR3 protein. The top ten clones hold approximately 13% of a sample with 300,000 to 400,000 distinct CDR3 sequences, 25% to 30% of them seen once. CDR1 is MNHEY, CDR2 SVGEGT, per germline. V lost 6 bases and J 4 bases, leaving 9 bases between the germline ends. The CDR3 totals 12 residues. The gene calls are TRBV6-2 or TRBV6-3 and TRBJ1-2; D ambiguous. Input material: PBMCs or a T cell subset sorted from them (not recorded which). The clonotype was recovered from an adult woman who had mild COVID-19 (a few samples of this study predate the infection). Cell type and time point are not known. CDR3: CASRRLGYGYTF. CDR3 in DNA: TGTGCCAGCAGGAGACTTGGCTATGGCTACACCTTC.